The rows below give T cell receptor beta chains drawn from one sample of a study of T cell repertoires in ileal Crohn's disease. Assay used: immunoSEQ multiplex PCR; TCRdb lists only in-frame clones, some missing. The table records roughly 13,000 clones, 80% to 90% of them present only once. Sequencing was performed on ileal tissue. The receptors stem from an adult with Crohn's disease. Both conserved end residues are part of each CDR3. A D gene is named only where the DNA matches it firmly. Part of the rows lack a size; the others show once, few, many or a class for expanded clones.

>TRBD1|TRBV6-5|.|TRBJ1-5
CASSENRGDQPQHF
TGTGCCAGCAGTGAAAACAGGGGAGATCAGCCCCAGCATTTT
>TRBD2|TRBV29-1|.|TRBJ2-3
CSVETGGDTQYF
TGCAGCGTTGAAACGGGGGGTGATACGCAGTATTTT
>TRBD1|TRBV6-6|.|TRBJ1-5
CASTFTGGSGNQPQHF
TGTGCCAGCACCTTTACAGGGGGCTCAGGCAATCAGCCCCAGCATTTT
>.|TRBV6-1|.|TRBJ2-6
CASKAPGDSQGVLTF
TGTGCCAGCAAGGCCCCCGGAGACAGTCAGGGCGTCCTGACTTTC
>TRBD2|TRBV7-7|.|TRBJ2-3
CASSLGLAGADTQYF
TGTGCTAGCAGTCTCGGACTAGCGGGAGCAGATACGCAGTATTTT
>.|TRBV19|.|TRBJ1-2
CASSTLQGGYTF
TGTGCCAGTAGTACTCTACAGGGTGGCTACACCTTC
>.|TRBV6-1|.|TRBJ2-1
CASSAVPFYNEQFF
TGTGCCAGCAGTGCGGTGCCATTCTACAATGAGCAGTTCTTC
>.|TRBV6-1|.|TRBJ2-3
CASSETLVPSQYF
TGTGCCAGCAGTGAAACCCTAGTACCTTCGCAGTATTTT
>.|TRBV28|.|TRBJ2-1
CASSPRLGGEYNEQFF
TGTGCCAGCAGTCCCAGACTAGGGGGCGAGTACAATGAGCAGTTCTTC
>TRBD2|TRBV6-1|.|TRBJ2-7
CASSESLAGGPSYEQYF
TGTGCCAGCAGTGAATCTCTAGCGGGAGGGCCCTCCTACGAGCAGTACTTC
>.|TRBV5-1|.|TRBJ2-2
CASSLTETGELFF
TGCGCCAGCAGCTTGACAGAAACCGGGGAGCTGTTTTTT
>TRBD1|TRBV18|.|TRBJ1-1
CASSPRTGNTEAFF
TGTGCCAGCTCACCTAGGACAGGGAACACTGAAGCTTTCTTT
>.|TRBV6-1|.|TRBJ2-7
CASSTRDLAYEQYF
TGTGCCAGCAGTACGCGGGACTTGGCCTACGAGCAGTACTTC
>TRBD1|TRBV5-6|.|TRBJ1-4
CASSLQGTGLEKLFF
TGTGCCAGCAGCTTACAGGGGACAGGGCTTGAAAAACTGTTTTTT
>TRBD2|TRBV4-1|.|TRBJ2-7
CASSQDIAGVSYEQYF
TGCGCCAGCAGCCAAGATATAGCGGGAGTGTCCTACGAGCAGTACTTC
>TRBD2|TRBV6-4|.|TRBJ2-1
CASSDEPGGYNEQFF
TGTGCCAGCAGTGACGAGCCGGGGGGTTACAATGAGCAGTTCTTC
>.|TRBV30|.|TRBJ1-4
CAWTAGGEKLFF
TGTGCCTGGACCGCCGGGGGTGAAAAACTGTTTTTT
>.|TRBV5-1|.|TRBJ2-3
CASSVTRFNTQYF
TGCGCCAGCAGCGTGACTAGGTTTAATACGCAGTATTTT
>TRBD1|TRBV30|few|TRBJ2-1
CAWDRDGEQFF
TGTGCCTGGGACAGGGACGGTGAGCAGTTCTTC
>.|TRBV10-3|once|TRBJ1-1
CASRGAPDTEAFF
TGTGCCTCGCGGGGGGCCCCAGACACTGAAGCTTTCTTT
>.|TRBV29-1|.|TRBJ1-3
CSVAGAGNTIYF
TGCAGCGTTGCAGGGGCTGGAAACACCATATATTTT
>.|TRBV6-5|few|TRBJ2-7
CASRVSSSPGEQYF
TGTGCCAGCAGAGTTTCATCTTCCCCGGGCGAGCAGTACTTC
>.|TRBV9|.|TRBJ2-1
CASSVDHRSYNEQFF
TGTGCCAGCAGCGTAGACCACCGTAGCTACAATGAGCAGTTCTTC
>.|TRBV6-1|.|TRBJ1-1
CASLGVSTEAFF
TGTGCCAGCCTCGGGGTTAGCACTGAAGCTTTCTTT
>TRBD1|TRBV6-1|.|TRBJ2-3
CASSPGQIITDTQYF
TGTGCCAGCAGTCCGGGACAGATAATCACAGATACGCAGTATTTT
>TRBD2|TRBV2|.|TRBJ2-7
CASSEFGLAGGTLSSYEQYF
TGTGCCAGCAGTGAATTCGGACTAGCGGGAGGGACGTTGAGCTCCTACGAGCAGTACTTC
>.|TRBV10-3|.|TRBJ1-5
CAIKDNSNQPQHF
TGTGCCATCAAGGACAATAGCAATCAGCCCCAGCATTTT
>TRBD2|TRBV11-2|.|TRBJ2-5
CASSLRWGGRETQYF
TGTGCCAGCAGCTTACGGTGGGGGGGACGGGAGACCCAGTACTTC
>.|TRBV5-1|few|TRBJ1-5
CASSLVGTPDEPQHF
TGCGCCAGCAGCCTTGTGGGGACACCCGATGAGCCCCAGCATTTT
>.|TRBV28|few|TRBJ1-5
CALGGEDHQPQHF
TGTGCCCTTGGAGGGGAAGATCATCAGCCCCAGCATTTT
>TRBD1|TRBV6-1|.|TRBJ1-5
CGTGPDSNQPQHF
TGTGGGACAGGGCCTGATAGCAATCAGCCCCAGCATTTT
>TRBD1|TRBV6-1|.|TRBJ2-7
CASSGTGQGFREQYF
TGTGCCAGCAGTGGCACGGGACAGGGTTTCAGGGAGCAGTACTTC
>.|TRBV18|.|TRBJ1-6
CASSLGGSEYSPLHF
TGTGCCAGCTCACTTGGGGGCTCGGAGTACTCCCCCCTCCACTTT
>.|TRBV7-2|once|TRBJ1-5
CASSLQGGHQPQHF
TGTGCCAGCAGCTTACAAGGGGGTCATCAGCCCCAGCATTTT
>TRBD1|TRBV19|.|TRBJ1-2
CASRGPRGDSASPNYGYTF
TGTGCCAGTAGGGGACCGAGGGGGGACAGCGCGAGTCCTAACTATGGCTACACCTTC
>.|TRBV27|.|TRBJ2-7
CASSGSSYEQYF
TGTGCCAGCAGTGGGAGCTCCTACGAGCAGTACTTC
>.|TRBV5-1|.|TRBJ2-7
CASSLGTSGSYEQYF
TGCGCCAGCAGCTTGGGAACCAGCGGCTCCTACGAGCAGTACTTC
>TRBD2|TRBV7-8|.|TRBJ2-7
CASRRETGRGEQYF
TGTGCCAGCAGGCGCGAGACTGGGCGGGGGGAGCAGTACTTC
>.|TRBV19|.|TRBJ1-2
CASSTSVGGNGYTF
TGTGCCAGTAGTACATCCGTCGGCGGGAACGGCTACACCTTC
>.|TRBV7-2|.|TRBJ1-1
CASSLETSTEAFF
TGTGCCAGCAGCTTAGAAACAAGCACTGAAGCTTTCTTT
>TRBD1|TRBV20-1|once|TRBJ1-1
CSATQGGAAFF
TGCAGTGCCACGCAGGGGGGCGCAGCTTTCTTT
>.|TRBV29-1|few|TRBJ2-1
CSATRRHSNEQFF
TGCAGCGCCACACGGCGACACAGCAATGAGCAGTTCTTC
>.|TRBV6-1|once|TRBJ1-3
CASNAGRVSGNTIYF
TGTGCCAGCAACGCAGGGCGAGTTTCTGGAAACACCATATATTTT
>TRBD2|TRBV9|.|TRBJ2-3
CASSVGSSGRTDTQYF
TGTGCCAGCAGCGTAGGATCTAGCGGGCGCACAGATACGCAGTATTTT
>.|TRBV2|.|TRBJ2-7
CASRKEQGLSLYF
TGTGCCAGCAGGAAGGAACAGGGCCTATCCCTGTACTTC
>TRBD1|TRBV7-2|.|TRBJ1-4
CASSLNSVTGVEKLFF
TGTGCCAGCAGCTTAAATTCGGTAACAGGGGTTGAAAAACTGTTTTTT
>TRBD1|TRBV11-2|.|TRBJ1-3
CASSSRGDRPRSGNTIYF
TGTGCCAGCAGCTCCCGGGGGGACAGGCCTCGCTCTGGAAACACCATATATTTT
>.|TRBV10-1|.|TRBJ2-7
CASSVVLGQGAYEQYF
TGCGCCAGCAGTGTGGTACTGGGACAAGGGGCCTACGAGCAGTACTTC